This note documents a single TCR beta chain sequence. Germline V gene data show CDR1 as SGHRS and CDR2 as YFSETQ. The junction had 6 bases not matched to a gene; V was cut back by 3 bases and J by 1 base. CDR3 size: 15 residues. This entry is derived from a study of control samples from healthy donors and cancer patients. The repertoire was sequenced with immunoSEQ multiplex PCR; TCRdb's copy has only in-frame clones and lacks some. The sample shows 400,000 to 500,000 clones, 90% of them seen only once. The source material was PBMCs. The clonotype was recovered from a man in his forties with head and neck cancer. The genes are TRBV5-1 and TRBJ2-5, with 7 bases fitting TRBD2. CDR3 bases: TGCGCCAGCAGCTCGGTGGGACTACCCCAAGAGACCCAGTACTTC. Its protein is CASSSVGLPQETQYF.